The clone carrying this TCR beta chain was found many times. Its antigen is unidentified. The record originates from a study of regulatory T cells in long-lasting Graves disease. Broader study findings: Clonotypes that were public and shared totalled 2,500 to 3,000 in persistent patients versus around 970 in new patients.

Time point in this sample: newly diagnosed GD, antithyroid drugs for less than 3 months. There was RNA extracted from PBMCs, and the TCR library was made from it. The CDR3 covers 15 residues. The V and J ends lost 6 bases and 6 bases, in that order; junction bases with no gene match: 12. Per germline, CDR1 SGHAT and CDR2 FQNNGV. According to the study, TCR beta libraries were built with iRepertoire HTBI primers and CDR3-region Arm-PCR. TCRdb used MiXCR to reprocess the multiplex PCR reads, holding one entry per CDR3 protein. The table records around 250,000 distinct CDR3 sequences, 15% to 20% of them present only once. The same sample was also used in a study of T cells in Graves' hyperthyroidism and ophthalmopathy. From that paper: In the first-round RT-PCR of the TCR CDR3, the HTBI primer set was used. Ophthalmopathy and stable hyperthyroidism were told apart by a 13 V-J model.

The TCR comes from a woman aged 25 to 45 with Graves disease. The chain couples TRBV11-2 to TRBJ2-7, with 9 bases matching TRBD1. The sample here was peripheral blood mononuclear cells (PBMCs), taken at new diagnosis, from a patient treated with antithyroid drugs. DNA for the CDR3: TGTGCCAGCAGACACCTCCGGGACAGGGTGGGCGAGCAGTACTTC. Its protein is CASRHLRDRVGEQYF.